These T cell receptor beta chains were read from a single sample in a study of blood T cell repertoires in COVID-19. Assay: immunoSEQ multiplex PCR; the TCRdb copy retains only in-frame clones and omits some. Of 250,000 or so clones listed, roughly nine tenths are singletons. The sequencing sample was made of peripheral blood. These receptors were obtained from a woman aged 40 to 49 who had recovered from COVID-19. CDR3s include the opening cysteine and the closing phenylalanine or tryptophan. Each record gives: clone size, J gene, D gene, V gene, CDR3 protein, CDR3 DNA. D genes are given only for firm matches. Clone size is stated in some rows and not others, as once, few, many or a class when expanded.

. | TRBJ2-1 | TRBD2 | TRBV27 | CASSLFLAGLNNEQFF | TGTGCCAGCAGTTTATTTCTAGCGGGACTAAACAATGAGCAGTTCTTC
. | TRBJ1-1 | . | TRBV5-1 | CASSLEVRTRNTEAFF | TGCGCCAGCAGCTTGGAAGTCCGGACACGGAACACTGAAGCTTTCTTT
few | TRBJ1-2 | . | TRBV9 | CASSVGGGDYGYTF | TGTGCCAGCAGCGTAGGGGGAGGGGACTATGGCTACACCTTC
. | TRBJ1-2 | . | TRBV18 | CASSRAGGSYTF | TGTGCCAGCTCGCGAGCGGGGGGCAGCTACACCTTC
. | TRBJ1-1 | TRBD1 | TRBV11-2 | CASIPPGTGGRTEAFF | TGTGCCAGCATCCCCCCCGGGACAGGGGGGAGAACTGAAGCTTTCTTT
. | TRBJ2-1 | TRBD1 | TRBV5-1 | CASSQRTGGYSYNEQFF | TGCGCCAGCAGCCAACGGACAGGGGGTTACTCCTACAATGAGCAGTTCTTC
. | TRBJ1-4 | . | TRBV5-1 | CASSTGLNEKLFF | TGCGCCAGCAGCACGGGACTTAATGAAAAACTGTTTTTT
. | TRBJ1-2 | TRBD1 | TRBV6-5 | CASSYSQGDWYGYTF | TGTGCCAGCAGTTACTCCCAGGGGGATTGGTATGGCTACACCTTC
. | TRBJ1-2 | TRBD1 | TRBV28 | CASSNRQGPLF | TGTGCCAGCAGTAACCGACAGGGGCCACTCTTC
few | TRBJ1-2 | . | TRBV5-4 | CASSRGGAGYGYTF | TGTGCCAGCAGCCGGGGGGGAGCCGGCTATGGCTACACCTTC
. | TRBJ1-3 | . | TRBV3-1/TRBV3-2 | CASSQVSGSGNTIYF | TGTGCCAGCAGCCAAGTCTCAGGATCTGGAAACACCATATATTTT
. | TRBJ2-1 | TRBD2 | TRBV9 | CASSVDLGTWTSGGSRDEQFF | TGTGCCAGCAGCGTAGACCTGGGGACCTGGACTAGCGGGGGGTCTCGGGATGAGCAGTTCTTC
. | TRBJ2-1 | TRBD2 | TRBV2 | CASSRLAGDPRGEQFF | TGTGCCAGCTCACGACTAGCGGGGGATCCTAGGGGTGAGCAGTTCTTC
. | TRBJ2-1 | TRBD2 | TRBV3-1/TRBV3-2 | CASSQAIAGEQFF | TGTGCCAGCAGCCAAGCCATAGCGGGGGAGCAGTTCTTC
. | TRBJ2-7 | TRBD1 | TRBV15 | CATRDRGSEQYF | TGTGCCACCAGGGACAGGGGGAGCGAGCAGTACTTC
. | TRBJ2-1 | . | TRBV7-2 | CASSLAFTTGPNEQFF | TGTGCCAGCAGCTTAGCGTTTACGACAGGACCCAATGAGCAGTTCTTC
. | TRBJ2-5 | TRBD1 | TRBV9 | CASSVSPRQGVETQYF | TGTGCCAGCAGCGTTTCTCCCCGACAGGGGGTAGAGACCCAGTACTTC
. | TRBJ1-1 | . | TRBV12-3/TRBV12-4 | CASSFFGHEAFF | TGTGCCAGCAGTTTCTTCGGACATGAAGCTTTCTTT
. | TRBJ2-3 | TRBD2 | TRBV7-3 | CASSRAGGSTDTQYF | TGTGCCAGCAGTAGAGCGGGGGGGAGCACAGATACGCAGTATTTT
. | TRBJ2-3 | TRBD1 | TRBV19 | CASRRRTGGDTQYF | TGTGCCAGTAGACGTCGGACAGGGGGAGATACGCAGTATTTT
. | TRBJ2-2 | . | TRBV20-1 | CSASGTDSYTGELFF | TGCAGTGCTAGTGGGACGGACAGCTACACCGGGGAGCTGTTTTTT
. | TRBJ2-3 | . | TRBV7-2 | CASSFSADTQYF | TGTGCCAGCAGCTTTAGTGCAGATACGCAGTATTTT
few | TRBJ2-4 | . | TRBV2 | CASSEALAAVLAKNIQYF | TGTGCCAGCAGTGAAGCGCTGGCGGCAGTCCTAGCCAAAAACATTCAGTACTTC
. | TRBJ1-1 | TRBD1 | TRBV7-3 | CASTQGGQEAFF | TGTGCCAGCACCCAAGGGGGACAGGAAGCTTTCTTT
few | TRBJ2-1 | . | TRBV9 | CASTTGGLLYNEQFF | TGTGCCAGCACTACGGGGGGCCTCCTCTACAATGAGCAGTTCTTC
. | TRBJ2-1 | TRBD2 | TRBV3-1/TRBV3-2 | CASSQAGGGWDEQFF | TGTGCCAGCAGCCAAGCGGGGGGGGGATGGGATGAGCAGTTCTTC
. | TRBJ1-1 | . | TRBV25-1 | CASSDTGETEAFF | TGTGCCAGCAGTGATACCGGAGAGACTGAAGCTTTCTTT
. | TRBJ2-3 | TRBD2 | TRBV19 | CASSIGAGGPDTQYF | TGTGCCAGTAGTATCGGAGCGGGGGGGCCAGATACGCAGTATTTT
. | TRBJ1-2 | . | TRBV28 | CASSLWGGDYGYTF | TGTGCCAGCAGTTTATGGGGGGGAGACTATGGCTACACCTTC
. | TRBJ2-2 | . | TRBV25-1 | CASTAGTLNTGELFF | TGTGCCAGCACCGCCGGGACTTTGAACACCGGGGAGCTGTTTTTT
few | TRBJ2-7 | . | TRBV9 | CASSEGAGLYEQYF | TGTGCCAGCAGCGAGGGTGCAGGGTTGTACGAGCAGTACTTC
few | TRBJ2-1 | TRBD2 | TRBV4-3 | CASSQDELAGYNEQFF | TGCGCCAGCAGCCAAGATGAACTAGCGGGTTACAATGAGCAGTTCTTC
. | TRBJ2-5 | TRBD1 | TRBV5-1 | CASSHSGTGNGETQYF | TGCGCCAGCAGCCATTCCGGGACAGGGAATGGAGAGACCCAGTACTTC
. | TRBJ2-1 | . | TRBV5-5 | CASSLLYNEQFF | TGTGCCAGCAGCTTGCTCTACAATGAGCAGTTCTTC
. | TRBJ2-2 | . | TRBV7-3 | CASSLLGLLNTGELFF | TGTGCCAGCAGCCTCCTCGGACTGCTAAACACCGGGGAGCTGTTTTTT
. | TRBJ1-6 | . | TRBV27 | CASSFFGNSPLHF | TGTGCCAGCAGTTTCTTCGGGAATTCACCCCTCCACTTT
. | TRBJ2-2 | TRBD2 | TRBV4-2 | CASSGHQRGLEGTGELFF | TGTGCCAGCAGCGGACATCAACGGGGACTAGAGGGTACCGGGGAGCTGTTTTTT
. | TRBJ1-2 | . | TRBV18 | CASSPDTGTTYGYTF | TGTGCCAGCTCACCGGACACAGGAACGACCTATGGCTACACCTTC
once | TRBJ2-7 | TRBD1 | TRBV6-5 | CASRLNRGEQYF | TGTGCCAGCAGATTAAACAGGGGCGAGCAGTACTTC
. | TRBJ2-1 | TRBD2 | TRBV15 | CATLASGEDEQFF | TGTGCCACCTTGGCTAGCGGGGAGGATGAGCAGTTCTTC
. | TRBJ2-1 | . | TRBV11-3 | CASSPRRRGSYNEQFF | TGTGCCAGCAGCCCGCGACGGCGGGGTTCCTACAATGAGCAGTTCTTC
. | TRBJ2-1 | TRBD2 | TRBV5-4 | CASSLGLAGGGNEQFF | TGTGCCAGCAGCTTGGGACTAGCGGGGGGCGGCAATGAGCAGTTCTTC
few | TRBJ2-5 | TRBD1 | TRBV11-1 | CASSSQTGLGETQYF | TGTGCCAGCAGTTCCCAGACAGGGCTGGGGGAGACCCAGTACTTC
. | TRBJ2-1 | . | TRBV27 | CASSLTAGTPYNEQFF | TGTGCCAGCAGTTTGACGGCGGGCACACCCTACAATGAGCAGTTCTTC
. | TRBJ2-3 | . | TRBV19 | CASSSTDISTDTQYF | TGTGCCAGTAGTTCGACGGACATTAGTACAGATACGCAGTATTTT
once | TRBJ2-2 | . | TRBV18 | CASSPGNLNTGELFF | TGTGCCAGCTCACCGGGCAACCTGAACACCGGGGAGCTGTTTTTT
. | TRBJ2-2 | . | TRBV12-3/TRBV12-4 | CASSRGATGELFF | TGTGCCAGCTCTCGGGGGGCCACCGGGGAGCTGTTTTTT
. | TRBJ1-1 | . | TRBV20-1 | CSAYRAGGAFF | TGCAGTGCTTACCGAGCCGGGGGAGCTTTCTTT
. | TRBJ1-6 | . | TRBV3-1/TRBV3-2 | CASSQPPGAANSPLHF | TGTGCCAGCAGCCAACCTCCAGGGGCCGCTAATTCACCCCTCCACTTT
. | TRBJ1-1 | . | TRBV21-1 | CASPRAGNTEAFF | TGTGCCAGCCCCCGGGCGGGGAACACTGAAGCTTTCTTT
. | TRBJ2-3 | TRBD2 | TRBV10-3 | CAISGNGRELRTDTQYF | TGTGCCATCAGTGGGAACGGGAGGGAGTTACGCACAGATACGCAGTATTTT
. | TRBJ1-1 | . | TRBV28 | CASSLAGGVNTEAFF | TGTGCCAGCAGTTTGGCCGGCGGAGTGAACACTGAAGCTTTCTTT
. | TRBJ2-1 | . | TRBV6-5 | CAGRRHYNEQFF | TGTGCCGGAAGGAGGCACTACAATGAGCAGTTCTTC
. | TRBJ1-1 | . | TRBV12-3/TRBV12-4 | CASSLQENTEAFF | TGTGCCAGCAGTTTACAGGAGAACACTGAAGCTTTCTTT
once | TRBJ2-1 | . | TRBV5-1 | CASSPETAANEQFF | TGCGCCAGCAGCCCGGAAACAGCGGCCAATGAGCAGTTCTTC
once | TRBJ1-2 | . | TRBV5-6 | CASSGGWRTNYGYTF | TGTGCCAGCAGCGGGGGGTGGCGGACTAACTATGGCTACACCTTC
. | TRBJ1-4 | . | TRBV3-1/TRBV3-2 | CASSQSGEKLFF | TGTGCCAGCAGCCAATCCGGTGAAAAACTGTTTTTT
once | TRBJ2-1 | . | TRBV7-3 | CASSPGGYNEQFF | TGTGCCAGCAGCCCCGGGGGCTACAATGAGCAGTTCTTC
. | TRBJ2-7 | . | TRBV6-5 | CASRRTVSYEQYF | TGTGCCAGCAGAAGGACAGTATCCTACGAGCAGTACTTC
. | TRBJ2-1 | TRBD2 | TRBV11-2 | CASSATSGGAYYNEQFF | TGTGCCAGCAGCGCAACTAGCGGGGGGGCCTATTACAATGAGCAGTTCTTC